Reported below is one TCR beta chain. The data derive from a study of technical replicates of blood from several donors. The germline gives CDR1 SEHNR, CDR2 FQNEAQ (reference sequence). The CDR3 is made up of 13 amino acids. V lost 6 bases to trimming and J lost 2 bases, with 11 bases between them. The protocol was immunoSEQ multiplex PCR, while the TCRdb copy is restricted to in-frame clones and leaves out a portion. In the table there are some 87,000 clones, 80% to 95% of which are singletons. The source is a human donor in good health. Sequenced sample: T cells isolated from PBMCs. The rearrangement uses TRBV7-9 and TRBJ2-7, with TRBD1 as a possible D gene (6 bases). CDR3 loop: CASRSGQPYEQYF. The CDR3 DNA is TGTGCCAGCAGGTCAGGACAGCCCTACGAGCAGTACTTC.